This passage covers 29 T cell receptor beta chains from one sample sequenced in a study of blood T cell repertoires in COVID-19. The method was immunoSEQ multiplex PCR; TCRdb's version includes in-frame clones alone and lacks a portion of them. This table has roughly 80,000 clones, 88% appearing once. The sequenced sample was peripheral blood. The receptors come from a man aged 45-65 years with active COVID-19.

J is TRBJ2-1 and V is TRBV9; 13 bases line up with TRBD2. Per germline, CDR1 SGDLS and CDR2 YYNGEE. With 0 bases clipped from V and 9 bases from J, the junction kept 9 bases outside the gene matches. The CDR3 runs 17 residues. In DNA form, the CDR3 reads TGTGCCAGCAGCGTAGTAGGACTAGCGGGAGATAGGGGTGAGCAGTTCTTC. Translating it yields CASSVVGLAGDRGEQFF.

This clone occurred a few times. Distinct nucleotide sequences in the sample also encode this CDR3. The rearrangement uses TRBV7-9 and TRBJ2-7; no clear D gene. Trimming took off 4 bases at V and 3 bases at J, with 4 bases between the two ends. Germline CDR1 and CDR2: SEHNR and FQNEAQ (reference sequence). This CDR3 is built from 11 residues. The CDR3 loop is CASSSRYEQYF. CDR3 bases: TGTGCCAGCAGCTCTCGCTACGAGCAGTACTTC. Variable domain in full (rest from reference TRBV7-9 and TRBJ2-7): DTGVSQNPRHKITKRGQNVTFRCDPISEHNRLYWYRQTLGQGPEFLTYFQNEAQLEKSRLLSDRFSAERPKGSFSTLEIQRTEQGDSAMYLCASSSRYEQYFGPGTRLTVT.

The chain employs TRBV7-2 and TRBJ2-5, with D possibly being TRBD2 (6 bases). Per the germline V gene, CDR1 is SGHTA and CDR2 is FQGNSA. This CDR3 has 14 residues. Between the trimmed V and J ends, which lost 5 bases and 2 bases, there was a span of 12 bases. The chain's CDR3 is CASSKSGHQETQYF. The CDR3 region has the DNA TGTGCCAGCAGCAAAAGCGGGCATCAAGAGACCCAGTACTTC.

The chain combines TRBV19 with TRBJ1-1; D not resolved. The CDR3 runs 16 residues. Between the trimmed V and J ends, which lost 1 base and 2 bases, there was a span of 14 bases. Germline CDR1 and CDR2: LNHDA and SQIVND (reference sequence). The chain's CDR3 is CASSIGFVAPNTEAFF. The CDR3 DNA follows: TGTGCCAGTAGTATAGGTTTCGTAGCACCTAACACTGAAGCTTTCTTT.

V is TRBV30 and J is TRBJ2-1, with 7 bases aligning to TRBD2. The ends lost 4 bases at V and 1 base at J; junction bases unmatched: 13. The CDR3 totals 17 residues. Germline V gives CDR1 GTSNPN, CDR2 SVGIG (reference sequence). The CDR3 coding sequence is TGTGCCTGGAACGGTCTAGCGGAGAAAACTTCCTACAATGAGCAGTTCTTC. Encoded protein: CAWNGLAEKTSYNEQFF.

This clone appeared a single time. The V and J genes are TRBV28 and TRBJ2-7; 11 nucleotides line up with TRBD2. Germline V gene lookup returns CDR1 MDHEN and CDR2 SYDVKM. With V trimmed by 5 bases and J by 5 bases, 8 bases remained unmatched. This CDR3 region has 15 residues. CDR3 in DNA: TGTGCCAGCAGTCCTACTAGCGGGAGCTTGAACGAGCAGTACTTC. Translation: CASSPTSGSLNEQYF.

This chain uses TRBV5-1 with TRBJ2-4; 9 nucleotides align to TRBD1. Germline V gene lookup returns CDR1 SGHRS and CDR2 YFSETQ. The CDR3 has 14 residues. Trimming took 4 bases from V and 5 from J; bases not matched to a gene: 4. The CDR3 region has the DNA TGCGCCAGCAGCACGGGACAGGGACAAAACATTCAGTACTTC. It encodes CASSTGQGQNIQYF.

V and J are TRBV27 and TRBJ2-7; the D gene is possibly TRBD2 (5 bases). The germline CDR1 and CDR2 sequences are MNHEY and SMNVEV (reference sequence). CDR3 length: 10 residues. CDR3 in DNA: TGTGCTGTAGGGAGCTACGAGCAGTACTTC. The encoded protein is CAVGSYEQYF.

The rearrangement uses TRBV5-6 and TRBJ2-3, with D possibly matching TRBD1 (5 bases). V was pared by 4 bases and J by 4 bases, with 13 bases between. The CDR3 sequence is 14 residues long. Germline CDR1 is SGHDT and CDR2 is YYEEEE. The CDR3 region has the DNA TGTGCCAGCAGCCACCCCTGGGGCGCAGATACGCAGTATTTT. Amino acid sequence: CASSHPWGADTQYF.

The chain joins TRBV5-1 to TRBJ2-6; tentative D call: TRBD1 (6 bases). The V gene's germline CDR1 is SGHRS and CDR2 YFSETQ. With 2 bases removed from V and 1 base from J, the gap between germline ends came to 7 bases. The CDR3 length is 15 residues. CDR3 in DNA: TGCGCCAGCAGCTTCACAGGGTCTGGGGCCAACGTCCTGACTTTC. Translating it yields CASSFTGSGANVLTF. The whole variable domain, remainder taken from reference TRBV5-1 and TRBJ2-6, is KAGVTQTPRYLIKTRGQQVTLSCSPISGHRSVSWYQQTPGQGLQFLFEYFSETQRNKGNFPGRFSGRQFSNSRSEMNVSTLELGDSALYLCASSFTGSGANVLTFGAGSRLTVL.

The gene calls are TRBV27 and TRBJ1-1, with TRBD1 matching over 8 bases. This CDR3 spans 12 amino acids. V lost 7 bases and J lost 6; bases outside the gene matches: 4. The V gene's germline CDR1 is MNHEY and CDR2 SMNVEV (reference sequence). In DNA, the CDR3 is TGTGCCAGCACTTCGACAGGGGCTGAAGCTTTCTTT. This translates into CASTSTGAEAFF.

The rearrangement uses TRBV7-6 and TRBJ1-2, with 8 bases that match TRBD1. The CDR3 length is 12 residues. Germline V gene data show CDR1 as SGHVS and CDR2 as FNYEAQ. With 8 bases clipped from V and 5 bases from J, the junction kept 4 bases outside the gene matches. CDR3 DNA sequence: TGTGCCAGCCAGGGGGCGAGTTATGGCTACACCTTC. It yields the protein CASQGASYGYTF.

The V and J genes are TRBV6-2 or TRBV6-3 and TRBJ1-5; D unresolved. The CDR3 extends over 15 amino acids. Germline CDR1 MNHEY, CDR2 SVGEGT. The germline V and J ends were trimmed by 6 bases and 3 bases, with 15 bases remaining between them. As DNA, the CDR3 is TGTGCCAGCAGCCATCCGGCCGGGGACAATCAGCCCCAGCATTTT. Translating it yields CASSHPAGDNQPQHF.

This chain links TRBV19 with TRBJ2-1; no definite D call. The CDR3 consists of 15 residues. The V and J ends lost 3 bases and 2 bases respectively, with 11 bases between them. Germline V CDR1 and CDR2: LNHDA, SQIVND (reference sequence). The CDR3 DNA is TGTGCCAGTAGTATTCAGAGGCCCCCCTACAATGAGCAGTTCTTC. This sequence encodes CASSIQRPPYNEQFF.

This sequence joins TRBV6-5 and TRBJ2-7, with D hard to call. This CDR3 comprises 15 residues. V was cut by 4 bases and J by 8 bases, with 21 bases left in between. CDR1 and CDR2 (germline): MNHEY, SVGAGI. CDR3 in DNA: TGTGCCAGCAGTTCGACCACCCTCAGGTCTTGGAAGCAGTACTTC. Amino acids: CASSSTTLRSWKQYF.

In this sample, this clone turned up a few times. This sequence joins TRBV6-6 and TRBJ2-2; TRBD1 is a possible D gene (6 bases). CDR1 MNHNY and CDR2 SVGAGI come from the germline V gene (reference sequence). V was pared by 7 bases and J by 4 bases, with 16 bases between. CDR3 length: 15 residues. The CDR3 bases are TGTGCCAGCATTAAACAGGGATCCAGCACCGGGGAGCTGTTTTTT. It is translated as CASIKQGSSTGELFF.

A single count supports this clone. The chain combines TRBV5-1 with TRBJ2-1; 13 nucleotides align to TRBD2. The CDR3 extends over 16 amino acids. The junction had 6 bases not matched to a gene; V was cut back by 4 bases and J by 5 bases. Germline V gene lookup returns CDR1 SGHRS and CDR2 YFSETQ. CDR3 nucleotides: TGCGCCAGCAGCCACAGCGGGACTAGCGGGAACAATGAGCAGTTCTTC. It translates to CASSHSGTSGNNEQFF. Full variable domain (rest looked up from reference TRBV5-1 and TRBJ2-1): KAGVTQTPRYLIKTRGQQVTLSCSPISGHRSVSWYQQTPGQGLQFLFEYFSETQRNKGNFPGRFSGRQFSNSRSEMNVSTLELGDSALYLCASSHSGTSGNNEQFFGPGTRLTVL.

The V call is TRBV7-3, the J call TRBJ1-6; 7 nucleotides agree with TRBD1. The CDR3 covers 14 residues. Per the germline V gene, CDR1 is SGHTA and CDR2 is FQGTGA. The V segment lost 5 bases and the J segment 10 bases; nucleotides outside the gene matches: 8. The CDR3 region has the DNA TGTGCCAGCAGCCTGGGACAGTTAACATCACCCCTCCACTTT. This sequence encodes CASSLGQLTSPLHF.

The CDR3 loop is CASSRESRPQHF. The CDR3 DNA sequence: TGTGCCAGCAGCCGTGAGTCCCGGCCCCAGCATTTT. This rearrangement joins TRBV21-1 to TRBJ1-5. TRBV21-1 is an annotated pseudogene. This CDR3 contains 12 residues.

The rearrangement links TRBV27 to TRBJ2-5; 14 bases fit TRBD2. J lost 5 bases, V lost 4 bases, and 6 bases had no gene match. CDR3 length: 16 residues. CDR1 is MNHEY and CDR2 is SMNVEV in the germline V gene (reference sequence). The CDR3 nucleotides are TGTGCCAGCAGTTCGGGACTAGCGGGAGCGTGGGAGACCCAGTACTTC. Protein product: CASSSGLAGAWETQYF.

This clone turned up a few times. This chain links TRBV19 with TRBJ1-1; D perhaps matches TRBD1 (5 bases). V lost 9 bases to trimming and J lost 3 bases, with 14 bases between them. Germline assignment: CDR1 LNHDA and CDR2 SQIVND (reference sequence). This CDR3 region has 13 residues. CDR3 sequence (DNA): TGTGCCAGCGGAGCGGGACGGCACACTGAAGCTTTCTTT. Residues: CASGAGRHTEAFF.

This chain connects TRBV28 to TRBJ2-1; D is unclear. Trimming left V 6 bases short and J 7 bases short, with 10 bases between. The CDR3 is 12 amino acids. The germline V gene has CDR1 MDHEN and CDR2 SYDVKM. CDR3: CASSPITNEQFF. The DNA of the CDR3 is TGTGCCAGCAGCCCTATAACTAATGAGCAGTTCTTC.

This chain connects TRBV6-2 or TRBV6-3 to TRBJ2-5, with TRBD2 identical over 7 bases. Trimming cost V 5 bases and J 4 bases; bases outside gene matches: 10. The germline V gene has CDR1 MNHEY and CDR2 SVGEGT. This CDR3 comprises 15 residues. DNA of the CDR3: TGTGCCAGCAGTGCGGACCGGGAGGTAGGAGAGACCCAGTACTTC. Its protein product is CASSADREVGETQYF.

This clone was observed a handful of times. The V call is TRBV28, the J call TRBJ2-3, with 9 positions matching TRBD1. The CDR3 runs to 16 residues. Unmatched junction bases numbered 12, after V lost 6 bases and J lost 5 bases. CDR1 is MDHEN and CDR2 is SYDVKM in the germline V gene. Written as DNA, the CDR3 is TGTGCCAGCAGCCCTACAGGGGGCGACTCCCAAGATACGCAGTATTTT. Translated: CASSPTGGDSQDTQYF.

The chain links TRBV7-9 to TRBJ1-5, with 7 bases aligning to TRBD1. The germline V gene encodes CDR1 SEHNR and CDR2 FQNEAQ (reference sequence). The CDR3 length is 16 residues. After removal of 1 base from V and 11 bases from J, the junction contained 14 bases not matched to a gene. The CDR3 loop reads CASSLDGGGSWGTQHF. The CDR3 nucleotides read TGTGCCAGCAGCTTAGACGGAGGGGGCTCCTGGGGTACCCAGCATTTT.

The J gene is TRBJ2-2, the V gene TRBV11-2, with D tentatively TRBD2 (6 bases). Deletions cut 5 bases from V and 1 base from J, with 14 bases between. The CDR3 contains 16 residues. The germline CDR1 and CDR2 sequences are SGHAT and FQNNGV. The CDR3 bases are TGTGCCAGCAGCACCCTCGGGACTTGGAACACCGGGGAGCTGTTTTTT. It is translated as CASSTLGTWNTGELFF.

The chain joins TRBV11-2 to TRBJ1-2, with 10 bases that match TRBD1. CDR1 and CDR2 from the germline V gene are SGHAT and FQNNGV. The CDR3 is made up of 16 amino acids. Germline trimming cut 6 bases from V and 8 bases from J; bases unmatched to any gene: 15. CDR3 sequence: CASSLAGTGALIGYTF. For the CDR3, the DNA is TGTGCCAGCAGTTTGGCCGGGACAGGGGCCCTCATCGGCTACACCTTC.

The CDR3 sequence: CSASSQGDSQAPLHF. The CDR3 DNA is TGCAGTGCTAGTTCTCAGGGGGACTCACAGGCCCCCCTCCACTTT. The rearrangement links TRBV20-1 to TRBJ1-6; 7 bases are a match to TRBD1. V dropped 3 bases and J dropped 13; count of bases not matched to a gene: 15. CDR3 length: 15 residues. From germline, CDR1 is DFQATT and CDR2 SNEGSKA (reference sequence).

The V gene is TRBV6-6, the J gene TRBJ2-1, with 11 bases fitting TRBD1. This CDR3 is built from 15 residues. The V segment lost 2 bases and the J segment 6 bases; nucleotides outside the gene matches: 3. CDR1 is MNHNY and CDR2 is SVGAGI in the germline V gene (reference sequence). The CDR3 DNA follows: TGTGCCAGCAGTTACGGAGGGACAGGGGGCAATGAGCAGTTCTTC. The encoded protein is CASSYGGTGGNEQFF.